This TCR beta chain was retrieved from a study of CD8 T cells in ankylosing spondylitis. Only a few counts were recorded for this clonotype. TCRdb independently ran MiXCR on the 5' RACE reads; one entry per CDR3 protein. The sample contains about 340,000 distinct CDR3 sequences, 14% to 15% of which appear only once. The receptor's source is a male donor with ankylosing spondylitis or in good health (not recorded which). Sequenced material: blood, either unsorted or a sorted T cell fraction (not recorded which).

This CDR3 is CSASVGINTGELFF. The CDR3 DNA is TGCAGTGCTAGCGTCGGGATAAACACCGGGGAGCTGTTTTTT. This chain connects TRBV20-1 to TRBJ2-2; D might be TRBD2 (5 bases). Germline CDR1 DFQATT, CDR2 SNEGSKA (reference sequence). The CDR3 spans 14 residues. The V end was cut by 3 bases, the J end by 2 bases, with 10 bases between.